This TCR beta chain was sequenced during a study of T cell responses to AZD1222 COVID-19 vaccine. Whole-study context: The analysis combined second doses at about 4 or about 12 weeks.

Trimming took 3 bases from V and 2 from J, leaving 13 bases between them. This CDR3 comprises 15 residues. Germline values: CDR1 ENHRY, CDR2 SYGVKD. Comments on this clone: Its antigen is not known.

Data came from immunoSEQ multiplex PCR; TCRdb stores just in-frame clones and leaves some out. The profile covers roughly 140,000 clones, with approximately 89% appearing a single time and 4% to 5% taken by the ten largest. Study conclusions and caveats: Donors in the cohort were predominantly white British and more often female, and clonal diversity was possibly underestimated. Rises in breadth and depth of Spike-specific TCRs came after two AZD1222 doses. Sampled repertoires all dated from after the peak T cell response.

This chain links TRBV10-3 with TRBJ2-5; D assignment may be TRBD1 or TRBD2 (5 bases each). Sequencing was performed on peripheral blood, taken on day 0 of AZD1222 vaccination. This sequence originates from an adult in good health. CDR3: CAISEPGRMQETQYF. In nucleotides, the CDR3 is TGTGCCATCAGTGAACCGGGACGGATGCAAGAGACCCAGTACTTC.